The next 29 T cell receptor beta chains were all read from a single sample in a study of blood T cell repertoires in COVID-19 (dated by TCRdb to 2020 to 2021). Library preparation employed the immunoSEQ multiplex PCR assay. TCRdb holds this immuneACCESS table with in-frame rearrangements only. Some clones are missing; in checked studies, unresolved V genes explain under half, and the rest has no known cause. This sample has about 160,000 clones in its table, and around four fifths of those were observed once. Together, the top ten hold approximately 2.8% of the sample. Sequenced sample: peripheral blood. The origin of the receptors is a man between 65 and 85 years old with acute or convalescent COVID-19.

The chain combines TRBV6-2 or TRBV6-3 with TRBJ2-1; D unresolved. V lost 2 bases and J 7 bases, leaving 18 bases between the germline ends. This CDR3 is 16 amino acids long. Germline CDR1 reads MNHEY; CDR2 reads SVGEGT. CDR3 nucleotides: TGTGCCAGCAGTTACCGACTGGCCGATCCTCGTAATGAGCAGTTCTTC. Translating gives CASSYRLADPRNEQFF.

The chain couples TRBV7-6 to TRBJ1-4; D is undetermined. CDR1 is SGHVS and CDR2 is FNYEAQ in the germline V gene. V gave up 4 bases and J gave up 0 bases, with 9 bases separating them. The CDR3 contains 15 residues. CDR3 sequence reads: CASSSVQTTNEKLFF. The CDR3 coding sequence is TGTGCCAGCAGCTCTGTGCAGACAACTAATGAAAAACTGTTTTTT.

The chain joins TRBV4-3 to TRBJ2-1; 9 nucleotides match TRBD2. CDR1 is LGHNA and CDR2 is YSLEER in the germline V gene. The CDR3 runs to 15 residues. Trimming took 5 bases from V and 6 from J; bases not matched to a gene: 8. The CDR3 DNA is TGCGCCAGCAGCGGCTCGGCTAGCGGGATCAATGAGCAGTTCTTC. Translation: CASSGSASGINEQFF.

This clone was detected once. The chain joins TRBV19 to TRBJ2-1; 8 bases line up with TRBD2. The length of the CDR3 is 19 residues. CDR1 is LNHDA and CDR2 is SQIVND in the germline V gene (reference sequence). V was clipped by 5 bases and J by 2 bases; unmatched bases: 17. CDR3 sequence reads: CASSPSGMGAGVTYNEQFF. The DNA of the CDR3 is TGTGCCAGTAGTCCCTCGGGTATGGGAGCGGGAGTAACCTACAATGAGCAGTTCTTC.

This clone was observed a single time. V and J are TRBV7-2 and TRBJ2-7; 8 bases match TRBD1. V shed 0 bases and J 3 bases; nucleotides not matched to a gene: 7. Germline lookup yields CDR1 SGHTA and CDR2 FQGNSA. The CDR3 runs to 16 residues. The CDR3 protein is CASSLATGTGDYEQYF. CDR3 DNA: TGTGCCAGCAGCTTAGCGACGGGGACAGGAGACTACGAGCAGTACTTC. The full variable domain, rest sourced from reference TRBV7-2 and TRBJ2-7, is GAGVSQSPSNKVTEKGKDVELRCDPISGHTALYWYRQSLGQGLEFLIYFQGNSAPDKSGLPSDRFSAERTGGSVSTLTIQRTQQEDSAVYLCASSLATGTGDYEQYFGPGTRLTVT.

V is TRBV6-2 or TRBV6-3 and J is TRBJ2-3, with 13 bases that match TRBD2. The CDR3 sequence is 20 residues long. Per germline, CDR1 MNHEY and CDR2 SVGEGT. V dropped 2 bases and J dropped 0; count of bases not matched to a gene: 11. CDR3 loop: CASSYRTSGRGKPSTDTQYF. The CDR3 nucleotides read TGTGCCAGCAGTTACAGAACTAGCGGGAGGGGGAAGCCAAGCACAGATACGCAGTATTTT.

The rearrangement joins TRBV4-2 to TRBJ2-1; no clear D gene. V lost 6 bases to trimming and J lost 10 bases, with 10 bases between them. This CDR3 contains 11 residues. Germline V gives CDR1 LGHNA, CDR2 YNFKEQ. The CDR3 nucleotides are TGTGCCAGCAGGGCTAAATTGGAGCAGTTCTTC. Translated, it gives CASRAKLEQFF.

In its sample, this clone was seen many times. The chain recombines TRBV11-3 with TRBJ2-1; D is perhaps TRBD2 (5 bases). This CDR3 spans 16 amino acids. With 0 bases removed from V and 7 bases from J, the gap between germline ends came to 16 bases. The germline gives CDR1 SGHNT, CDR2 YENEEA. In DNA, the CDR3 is TGTGCCAGCAGCTTAGACGGTGGCCCGGGAATAAATGAGCAGTTCTTC. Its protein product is CASSLDGGPGINEQFF.

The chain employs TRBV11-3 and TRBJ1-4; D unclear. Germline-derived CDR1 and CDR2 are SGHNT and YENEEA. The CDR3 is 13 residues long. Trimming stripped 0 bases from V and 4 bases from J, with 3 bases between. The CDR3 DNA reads TGTGCCAGCAGCTTAGATCTTAATGAAAAACTGTTTTTT. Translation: CASSLDLNEKLFF.

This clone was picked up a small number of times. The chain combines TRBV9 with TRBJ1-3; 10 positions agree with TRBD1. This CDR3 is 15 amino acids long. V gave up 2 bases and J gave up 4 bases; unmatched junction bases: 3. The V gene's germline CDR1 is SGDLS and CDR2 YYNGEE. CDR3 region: CASSVRDRGGNTIYF. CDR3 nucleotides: TGTGCCAGCAGCGTCCGGGACAGGGGAGGAAACACCATATATTTT.

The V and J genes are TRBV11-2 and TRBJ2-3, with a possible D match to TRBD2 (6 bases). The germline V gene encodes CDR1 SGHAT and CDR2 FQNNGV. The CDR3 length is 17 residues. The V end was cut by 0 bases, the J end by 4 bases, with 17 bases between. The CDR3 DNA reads TGTGCCAGCAGCTTAGAGGGGGGTGCACTGGGTTCAGATACGCAGTATTTT. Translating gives CASSLEGGALGSDTQYF.

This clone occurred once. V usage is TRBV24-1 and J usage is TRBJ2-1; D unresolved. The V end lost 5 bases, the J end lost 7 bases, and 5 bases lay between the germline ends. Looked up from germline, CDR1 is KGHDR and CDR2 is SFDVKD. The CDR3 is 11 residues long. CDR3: CATSGRNEQFF. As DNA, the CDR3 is TGTGCCACCAGTGGGAGAAATGAGCAGTTCTTC.

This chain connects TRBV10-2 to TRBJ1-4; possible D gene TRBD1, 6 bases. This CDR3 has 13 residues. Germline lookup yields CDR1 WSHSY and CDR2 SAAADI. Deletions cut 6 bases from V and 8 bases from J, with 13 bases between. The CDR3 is CASRQSQGEKLFF. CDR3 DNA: TGCGCCAGCAGGCAGTCCCAGGGGGAAAAACTGTTTTTT.

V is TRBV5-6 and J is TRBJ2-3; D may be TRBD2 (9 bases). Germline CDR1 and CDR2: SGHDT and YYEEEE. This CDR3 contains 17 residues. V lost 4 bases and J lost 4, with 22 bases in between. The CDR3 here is CASSPPGGGGAPDTQYF. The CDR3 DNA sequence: TGTGCCAGCAGCCCGCCAGGGGGCGGGGGGGCCCCAGATACGCAGTATTTT.

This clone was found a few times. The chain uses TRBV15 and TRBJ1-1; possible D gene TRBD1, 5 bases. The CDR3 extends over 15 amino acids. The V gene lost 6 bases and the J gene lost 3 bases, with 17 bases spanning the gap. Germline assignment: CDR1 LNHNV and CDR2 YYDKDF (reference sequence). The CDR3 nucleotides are TGTGCCACCAGAGGCCGCAAATCGGGGGACACTGAAGCTTTCTTT. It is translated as CATRGRKSGDTEAFF.

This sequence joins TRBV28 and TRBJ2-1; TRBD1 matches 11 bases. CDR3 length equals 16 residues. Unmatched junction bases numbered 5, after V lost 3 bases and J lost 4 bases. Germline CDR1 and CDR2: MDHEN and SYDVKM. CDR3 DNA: TGTGCCAGCAGTTTGACCTGGGACAGGGGGTACAATGAGCAGTTCTTC. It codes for CASSLTWDRGYNEQFF.

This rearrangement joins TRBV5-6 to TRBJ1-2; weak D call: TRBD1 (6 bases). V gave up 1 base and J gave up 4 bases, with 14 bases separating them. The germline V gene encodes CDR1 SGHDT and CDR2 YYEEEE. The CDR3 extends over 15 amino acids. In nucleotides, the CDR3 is TGTGCCAGCAGCTTGCCGACAGGAAGTACCTATGGCTACACCTTC. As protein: CASSLPTGSTYGYTF. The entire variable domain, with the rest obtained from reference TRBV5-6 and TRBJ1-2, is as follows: DAGVTQSPTHLIKTRGQQVTLRCSPKSGHDTVSWYQQALGQGPQFIFQYYEEEERQRGNFPDRFSGHQFPNYSSELNVNALLLGDSALYLCASSLPTGSTYGYTFGSGTRLTVV.

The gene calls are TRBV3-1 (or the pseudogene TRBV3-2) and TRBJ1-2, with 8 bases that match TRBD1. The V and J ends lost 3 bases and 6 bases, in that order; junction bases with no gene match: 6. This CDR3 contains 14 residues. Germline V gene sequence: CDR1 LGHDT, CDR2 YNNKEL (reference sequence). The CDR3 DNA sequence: TGTGCCAGCAGCCAGGGAGCACAGGGGGATGGCTACACCTTC. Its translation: CASSQGAQGDGYTF.

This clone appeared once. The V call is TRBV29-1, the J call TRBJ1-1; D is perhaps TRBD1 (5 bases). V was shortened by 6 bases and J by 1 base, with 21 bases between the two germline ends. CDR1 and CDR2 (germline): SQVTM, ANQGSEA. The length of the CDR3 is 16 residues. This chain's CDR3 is CSVNGVSGEANTEAFF. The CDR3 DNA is TGCAGCGTCAATGGGGTGTCGGGGGAGGCGAACACTGAAGCTTTCTTT.

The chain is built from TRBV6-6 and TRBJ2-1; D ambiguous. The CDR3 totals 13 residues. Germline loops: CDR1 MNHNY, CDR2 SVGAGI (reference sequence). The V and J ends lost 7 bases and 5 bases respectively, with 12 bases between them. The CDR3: CASTPSHNNEQFF. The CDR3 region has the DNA TGTGCCAGCACCCCCTCTCACAACAATGAGCAGTTCTTC.

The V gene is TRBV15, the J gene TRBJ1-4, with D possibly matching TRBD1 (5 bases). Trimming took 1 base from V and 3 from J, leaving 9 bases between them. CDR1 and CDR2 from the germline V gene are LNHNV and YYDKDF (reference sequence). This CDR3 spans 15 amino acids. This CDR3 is CATSRVGGANEKLFF. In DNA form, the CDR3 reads TGTGCCACCAGCAGAGTGGGGGGGGCTAATGAAAAACTGTTTTTT.

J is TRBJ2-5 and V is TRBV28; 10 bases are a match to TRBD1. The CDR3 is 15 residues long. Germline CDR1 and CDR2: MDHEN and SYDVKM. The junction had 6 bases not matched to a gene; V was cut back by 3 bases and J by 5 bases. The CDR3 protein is CASSFLTGGGETQYF. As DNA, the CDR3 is TGTGCCAGCAGTTTCTTGACAGGGGGCGGGGAGACCCAGTACTTC. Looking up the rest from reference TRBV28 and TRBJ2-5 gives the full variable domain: DVKVTQSSRYLVKRTGEKVFLECVQDMDHENMFWYRQDPGLGLRLIYFSYDVKMKEKGDIPEGYSVSREKKERFSLILESASTNQTSMYLCASSFLTGGGETQYFGPGTRLLVL.

CDR3 nucleotide sequence: TGCGCCAGCACCCGAAAAGGGGCCGGGGAGCTGTTTTTT. Residues: CASTRKGAGELFF. V is TRBV5-1 and J is TRBJ2-2; possibly TRBD1 for D (5 bases). This CDR3 spans 13 amino acids. The germline V gene has CDR1 SGHRS and CDR2 YFSETQ. Trimming removed 6 bases from V and 6 bases from J, with 12 bases in between.

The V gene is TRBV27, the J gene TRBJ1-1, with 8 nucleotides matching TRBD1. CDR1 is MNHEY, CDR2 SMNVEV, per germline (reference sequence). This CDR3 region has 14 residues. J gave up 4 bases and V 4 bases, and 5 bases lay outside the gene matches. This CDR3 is CASSSGGSGTEAFF. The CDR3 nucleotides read TGTGCCAGCAGTTCAGGGGGCAGCGGCACTGAAGCTTTCTTT.

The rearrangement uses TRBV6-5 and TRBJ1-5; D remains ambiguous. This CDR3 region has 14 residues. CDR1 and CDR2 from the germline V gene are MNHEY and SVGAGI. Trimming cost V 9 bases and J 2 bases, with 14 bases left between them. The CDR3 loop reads CARETAFGNQPQHF. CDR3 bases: TGTGCCAGGGAGACCGCTTTTGGCAATCAGCCCCAGCATTTT.

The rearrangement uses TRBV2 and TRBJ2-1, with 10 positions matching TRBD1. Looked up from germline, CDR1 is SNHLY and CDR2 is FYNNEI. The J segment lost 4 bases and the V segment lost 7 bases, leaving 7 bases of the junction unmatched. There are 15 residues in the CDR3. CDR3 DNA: TGTGCCAGCACAGGACAGGGGGGGAGATACAATGAGCAGTTCTTC. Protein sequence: CASTGQGGRYNEQFF. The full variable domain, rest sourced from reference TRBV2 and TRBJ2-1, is EPEVTQTPSHQVTQMGQEVILRCVPISNHLYFYWYRQILGQKVEFLVSFYNNEISEKSEIFDDQFSVERPDGSNFTLKIRSTKLEDSAMYFCASTGQGGRYNEQFFGPGTRLTVL.

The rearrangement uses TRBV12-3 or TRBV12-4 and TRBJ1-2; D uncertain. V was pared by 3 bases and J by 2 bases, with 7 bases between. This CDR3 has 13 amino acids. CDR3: CASSLANNYGYTF. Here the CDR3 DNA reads TGTGCCAGCAGTTTGGCCAACAACTATGGCTACACCTTC.

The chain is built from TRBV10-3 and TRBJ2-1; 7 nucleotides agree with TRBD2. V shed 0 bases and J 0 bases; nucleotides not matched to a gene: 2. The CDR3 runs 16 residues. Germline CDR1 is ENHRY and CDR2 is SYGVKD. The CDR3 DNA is TGTGCCATCAGTGAGTCGGGGGGGAGCTCCTACAATGAGCAGTTCTTC. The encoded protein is CAISESGGSSYNEQFF.

This chain's CDR3 is CASSLAETGRDYGYTF. In DNA form, the CDR3 reads TGTGCCAGCAGCTTAGCGGAGACAGGGAGAGACTATGGCTACACCTTC. V is TRBV7-2 and J is TRBJ1-2, with 7 bases matching TRBD1. J lost 3 bases, V lost 0 bases, and 7 bases had no gene match. Germline CDR1 reads SGHTA; CDR2 reads FQGNSA. The CDR3 is 16 residues long.